This T cell receptor (beta chain) emerged from a study of blood T cell repertoires in COVID-19. Libraries were prepared by immunoSEQ multiplex PCR; TCRdb keeps only in-frame clonotypes and omits some of them. The table has tens of thousands of clones, roughly 84% seen once; the top ten hold under 15%. This CDR3 comprises 18 residues. CDR1 is SGHRS, CDR2 YFSETQ, per germline. The ends lost 3 bases at V and 7 bases at J; junction bases unmatched: 12. The sequence derives from a human donor in a cohort sampled during active COVID-19. The specimen was peripheral blood. This chain connects TRBV5-1 to TRBJ2-1, with 14 bases lining up with TRBD2. The CDR3 nucleotides read TGCGCCAGCAGCTCCGGGACTAGCGGGAGTCCTTCGCGAAATGAGCAGTTCTTC. It encodes CASSSGTSGSPSRNEQFF.